One and the same sample provided the 11 T cell receptor beta chains below, sequenced in a study of T cells in Graves' hyperthyroidism and ophthalmopathy. Amplified TCR beta CDR3 regions came from RNA transcripts. During a first-round RT-PCR of the TCR CDR3, the HTBI primer set was used. TCRdb reanalysed the multiplex PCR reads using MiXCR and keeps one entry per CDR3 protein. The table includes around 450,000 distinct CDR3 sequences, roughly 15% detected once. The sequenced material came from blood. These receptors were collected from a woman younger than 35 with Graves' hyperthyroidism.

This clonotype was detected many times. In DNA form, the CDR3 reads TGTGCCAGCACAGGGTTCATGAACACTGAAGCTTTCTTT. Translating gives CASTGFMNTEAFF. The chain combines TRBV28 with TRBJ1-1; tentatively, D is TRBD1 (5 bases). From germline, CDR1 is MDHEN and CDR2 SYDVKM. CDR3 length: 13 residues. V was cut by 7 bases and J by 0 bases, with 9 bases left in between. The full variable domain, its missing parts supplied by reference TRBV28 and TRBJ1-1, is DVKVTQSSRYLVKRTGEKVFLECVQDMDHENMFWYRQDPGLGLRLIYFSYDVKMKEKGDIPEGYSVSREKKERFSLILESASTNQTSMYLCASTGFMNTEAFFGQGTRLTVV.

Ten or more counts support this clonotype. V usage is TRBV15 and J usage is TRBJ2-2, with 8 positions matching TRBD2. V gave up 0 bases and J gave up 6 bases; unmatched junction bases: 9. Germline V gene lookup returns CDR1 LNHNV and CDR2 YYDKDF (reference sequence). The CDR3 is made up of 17 amino acids. This CDR3 is CATSRDVGTRGPGELFF. Here the CDR3 DNA reads TGTGCCACCAGCAGAGATGTTGGGACTAGGGGCCCCGGGGAGCTGTTTTTT.

This clonotype was seen many times. This chain joins TRBV27 and TRBJ2-3; no clear D gene. Trimming stripped 5 bases from V and 4 bases from J, with 10 bases between. Per germline, CDR1 MNHEY and CDR2 SMNVEV (reference sequence). The CDR3 runs 13 residues. CDR3 sequence (DNA): TGTGCCAGCAGTCCTCCTATATCAGATACGCAGTATTTT. Translation: CASSPPISDTQYF.

This clonotype was observed at least ten times. V usage is TRBV7-9 and J usage is TRBJ2-3; D call uncertain. Trimming stripped 5 bases from V and 4 bases from J, with 13 bases between. The CDR3 has 14 residues. Germline lookup yields CDR1 SEHNR and CDR2 FQNEAQ (reference sequence). The CDR3 loop is CASSPGGRPDTQYF. CDR3 DNA sequence: TGTGCCAGCAGCCCAGGCGGCAGACCAGATACGCAGTATTTT. Variable domain in full (rest from reference TRBV7-9 and TRBJ2-3): DTGVSQNPRHKITKRGQNVTFRCDPISEHNRLYWYRQTLGQGPEFLTYFQNEAQLEKSRLLSDRFSAERPKGSFSTLEIQRTEQGDSAMYLCASSPGGRPDTQYFGPGTRLTVL.

The V and J genes are TRBV15 and TRBJ2-5, with 8 bases fitting TRBD1. CDR1 is LNHNV and CDR2 is YYDKDF in the germline V gene (reference sequence). CDR3 size: 14 residues. J lost 7 bases, V lost 4 bases, and 8 bases had no gene match. For the CDR3, the DNA is TGTGCCACCAGCACAACCAGGGGGCAGGGGACCCAGTACTTC. This encodes CATSTTRGQGTQYF.

This sequence joins TRBV3-1 and TRBJ2-1; 9 bases fit TRBD2. Germline V lookup: CDR1 LGHDT, CDR2 YNNKEL (reference sequence). The junction had 10 bases not matched to a gene; V was cut back by 3 bases and J by 4 bases. The CDR3 covers 17 residues. CDR3 sequence (DNA): TGTGCCAGCAGCCAGTACTTAGCGGGAGAAGCTTACAATGAGCAGTTCTTC. Protein: CASSQYLAGEAYNEQFF.

This chain links TRBV4-3 with TRBJ2-7, with 10 bases aligning to TRBD2. V trimming: 1 base; J trimming: 9 bases; junction bases outside the gene matches: 15. The CDR3 is 17 residues long. Germline lookup yields CDR1 LGHNA and CDR2 YSLEER. CDR3 protein: CASSQAWPGLARRGQYF. DNA for the CDR3: TGCGCCAGCAGCCAAGCTTGGCCGGGACTAGCGAGGCGGGGGCAGTACTTC.

This clonotype has a handful of counts. The chain links TRBV5-1 to TRBJ2-1, with D hard to call. Trimming removed 0 bases from V and 2 bases from J, with 12 bases in between. Per the germline V gene, CDR1 is SGHRS and CDR2 is YFSETQ. This CDR3 region has 16 residues. CDR3 region: CASSLVGRPPYNEQFF. CDR3 sequence (DNA): TGCGCCAGCAGCTTGGTTGGGCGGCCCCCCTACAATGAGCAGTTCTTC.

This clonotype was seen more than once but under ten times. The J gene is TRBJ2-2, the V gene TRBV7-8; 7 nucleotides align to TRBD2. Losses at the gene ends were 2 bases for V and 7 bases for J; bases not matched to a gene: 10. Per the germline V gene, CDR1 is SGHVS and CDR2 is FQNEAQ. The CDR3 has 16 residues. The CDR3 loop is CASSLYGQRGNGELFF. The CDR3 nucleotides are TGTGCCAGCAGCTTATATGGCCAGCGGGGCAACGGGGAGCTGTTTTTT.

Many counts were recorded for this clonotype. J is TRBJ2-7 and V is TRBV20-1; 10 positions match TRBD2. Germline CDR1 and CDR2: DFQATT and SNEGSKA (reference sequence). The CDR3 runs to 16 residues. Trimming took 3 bases from V and 6 from J; bases not matched to a gene: 14. For the CDR3, the DNA is TGCAGTGCTAGGGATCCCCTAGCGGGAGAAACGGGCGAGCAGTACTTC. It codes for CSARDPLAGETGEQYF.

Concerning this clonotype itself: A much larger clone lies one base from this, so it may be a read error. The CDR3 here is CASSFPTLAGHTGELFF. The CDR3 DNA follows: TGTGCCAGCAGTTTTCCCACCTTAGCGGGACACACCGGGGAGCTGTTTTTT. This chain joins TRBV12-3 or TRBV12-4 and TRBJ2-2; 8 bases line up with TRBD2. The junction had 9 bases not matched to a gene; V was cut back by 3 bases and J by 3 bases. The CDR3 consists of 17 residues.